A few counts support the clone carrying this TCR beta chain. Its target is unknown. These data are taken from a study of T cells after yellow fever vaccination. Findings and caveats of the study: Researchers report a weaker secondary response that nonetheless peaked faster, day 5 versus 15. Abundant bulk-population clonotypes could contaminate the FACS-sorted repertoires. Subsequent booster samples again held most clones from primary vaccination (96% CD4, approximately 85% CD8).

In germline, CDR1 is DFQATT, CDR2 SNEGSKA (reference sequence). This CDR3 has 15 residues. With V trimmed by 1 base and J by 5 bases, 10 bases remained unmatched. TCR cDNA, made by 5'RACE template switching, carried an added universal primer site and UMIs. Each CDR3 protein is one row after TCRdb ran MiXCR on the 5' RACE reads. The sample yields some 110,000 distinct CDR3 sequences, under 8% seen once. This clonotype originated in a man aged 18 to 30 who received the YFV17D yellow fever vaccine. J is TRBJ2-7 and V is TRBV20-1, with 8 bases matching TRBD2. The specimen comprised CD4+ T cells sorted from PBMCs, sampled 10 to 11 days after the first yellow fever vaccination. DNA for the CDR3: TGCAGTGCTAGAGTGACTACGGGGGGGCCTGACGAGCAGTACTTC. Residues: CSARVTTGGPDEQYF.